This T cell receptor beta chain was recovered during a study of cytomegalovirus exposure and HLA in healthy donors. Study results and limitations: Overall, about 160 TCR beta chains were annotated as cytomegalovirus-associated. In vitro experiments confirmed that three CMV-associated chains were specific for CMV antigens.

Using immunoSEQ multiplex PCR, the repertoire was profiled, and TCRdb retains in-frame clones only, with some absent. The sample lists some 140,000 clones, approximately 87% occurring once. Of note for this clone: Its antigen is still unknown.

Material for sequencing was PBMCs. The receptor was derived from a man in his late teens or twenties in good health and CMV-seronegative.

CDR3 DNA sequence: TGCGCCAGCAGCCAAGGGACAACAACCGGGACATCCTATGGCTACACCTTC. This gives the protein CASSQGTTTGTSYGYTF. The chain has TRBV4-1 and TRBJ1-2; a possible D gene is TRBD1 (6 bases). The CDR3 covers 17 residues. Germline CDR1 is MGHRA and CDR2 is YSYEKL. Trimming cost V 1 base and J 4 bases, with 19 bases left between them.